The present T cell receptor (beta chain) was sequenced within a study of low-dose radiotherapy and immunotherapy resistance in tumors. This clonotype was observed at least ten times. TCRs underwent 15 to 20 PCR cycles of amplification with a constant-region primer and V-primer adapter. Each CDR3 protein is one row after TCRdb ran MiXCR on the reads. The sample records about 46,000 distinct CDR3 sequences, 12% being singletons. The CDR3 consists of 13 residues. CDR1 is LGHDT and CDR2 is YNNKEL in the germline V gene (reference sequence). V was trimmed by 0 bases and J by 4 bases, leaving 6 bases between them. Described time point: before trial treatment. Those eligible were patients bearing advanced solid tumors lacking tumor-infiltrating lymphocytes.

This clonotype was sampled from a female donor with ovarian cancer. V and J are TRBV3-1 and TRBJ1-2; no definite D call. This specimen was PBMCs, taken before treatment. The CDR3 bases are TGTGCCAGCAGCCAAGACAGGTTCTATGGCTACACCTTC. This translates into CASSQDRFYGYTF. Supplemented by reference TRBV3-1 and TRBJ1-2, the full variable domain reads DTAVSQTPKYLVTQMGNDKSIKCEQNLGHDTMYWYKQDSKKFLKIMFSYNNKELIINETVPNRFSPKSPDKAHLNLHINSLELGDSAVYFCASSQDRFYGYTFGSGTRLTVV.